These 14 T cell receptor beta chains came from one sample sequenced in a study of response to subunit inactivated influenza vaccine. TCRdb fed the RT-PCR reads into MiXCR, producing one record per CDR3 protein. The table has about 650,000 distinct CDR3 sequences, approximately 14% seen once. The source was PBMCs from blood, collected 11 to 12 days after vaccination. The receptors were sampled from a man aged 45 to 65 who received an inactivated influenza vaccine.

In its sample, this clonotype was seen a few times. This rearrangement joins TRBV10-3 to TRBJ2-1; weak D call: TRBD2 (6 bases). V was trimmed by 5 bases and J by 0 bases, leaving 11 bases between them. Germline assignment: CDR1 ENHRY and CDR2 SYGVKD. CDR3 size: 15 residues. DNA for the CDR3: TGTGCCATCAGTCGACAAGCGGGCTCCTACAATGAGCAGTTCTTC. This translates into CAISRQAGSYNEQFF.

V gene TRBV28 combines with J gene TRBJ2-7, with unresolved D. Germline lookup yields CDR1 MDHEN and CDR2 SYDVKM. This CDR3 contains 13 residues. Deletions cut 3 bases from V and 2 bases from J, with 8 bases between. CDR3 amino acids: CASSFHSTYEQYF. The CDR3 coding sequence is TGTGCCAGCAGTTTCCACAGTACCTACGAGCAGTACTTC.

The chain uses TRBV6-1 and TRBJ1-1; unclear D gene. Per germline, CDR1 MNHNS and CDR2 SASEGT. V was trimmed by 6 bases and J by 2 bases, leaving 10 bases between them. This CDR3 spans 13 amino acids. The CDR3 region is CASRRSSNTEAFF. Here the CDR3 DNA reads TGTGCCAGCAGACGGAGCAGCAACACTGAAGCTTTCTTT.

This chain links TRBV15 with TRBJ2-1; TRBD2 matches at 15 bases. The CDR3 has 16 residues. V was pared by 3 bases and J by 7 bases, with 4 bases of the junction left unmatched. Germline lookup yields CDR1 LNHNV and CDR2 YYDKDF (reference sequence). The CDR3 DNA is TGTGCCACCAGCAGTGGACTAGCGGGGGGGAGGAATGAGCAGTTCTTC. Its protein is CATSSGLAGGRNEQFF.

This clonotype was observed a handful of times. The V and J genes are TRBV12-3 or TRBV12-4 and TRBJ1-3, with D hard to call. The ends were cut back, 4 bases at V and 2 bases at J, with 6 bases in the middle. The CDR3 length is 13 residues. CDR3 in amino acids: CASSSYAGNTIYF. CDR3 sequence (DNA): TGTGCCAGCAGTTCGTACGCTGGAAACACCATATATTTT.

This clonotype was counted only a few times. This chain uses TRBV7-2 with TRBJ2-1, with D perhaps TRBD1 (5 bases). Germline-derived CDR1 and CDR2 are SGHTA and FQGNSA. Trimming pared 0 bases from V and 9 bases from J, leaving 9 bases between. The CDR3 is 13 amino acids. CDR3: CASSLAGPIEQFF. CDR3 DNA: TGTGCCAGCAGCTTAGCGGGGCCTATTGAGCAGTTCTTC.

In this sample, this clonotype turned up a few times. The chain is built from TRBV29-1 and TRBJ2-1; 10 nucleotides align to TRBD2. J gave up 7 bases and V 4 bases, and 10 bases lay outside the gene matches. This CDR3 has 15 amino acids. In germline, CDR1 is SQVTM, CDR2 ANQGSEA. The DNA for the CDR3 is TGCAGCGTTGGGGGGCGGACTAGCGGATATAATGAGCAGTTCTTC. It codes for CSVGGRTSGYNEQFF.

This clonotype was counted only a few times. In DNA form, the CDR3 reads TGCGCCAGCAGCCAAGAATCACTCGATACGCAGTATTTT. It yields the protein CASSQESLDTQYF. The chain links TRBV4-3 to TRBJ2-3, with D unclear. Germline-derived CDR1 and CDR2 are LGHNA and YSLEER. The CDR3 is 13 residues long. V lost 0 bases and J lost 6, with 7 bases in between.

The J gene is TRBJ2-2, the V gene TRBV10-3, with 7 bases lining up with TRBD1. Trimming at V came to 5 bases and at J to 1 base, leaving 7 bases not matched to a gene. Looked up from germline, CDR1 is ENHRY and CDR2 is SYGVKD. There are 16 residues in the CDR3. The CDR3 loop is CAISIQGRMNTGELFF. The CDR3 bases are TGTGCCATCAGTATACAGGGGCGAATGAACACCGGGGAGCTGTTTTTT.

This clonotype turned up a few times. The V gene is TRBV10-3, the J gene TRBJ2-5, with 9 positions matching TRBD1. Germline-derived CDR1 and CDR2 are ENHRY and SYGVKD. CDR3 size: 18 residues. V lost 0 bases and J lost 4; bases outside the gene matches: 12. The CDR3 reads CAISESKQGARMVETQYF. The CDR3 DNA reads TGTGCCATCAGTGAGTCAAAACAGGGGGCGCGGATGGTAGAGACCCAGTACTTC.

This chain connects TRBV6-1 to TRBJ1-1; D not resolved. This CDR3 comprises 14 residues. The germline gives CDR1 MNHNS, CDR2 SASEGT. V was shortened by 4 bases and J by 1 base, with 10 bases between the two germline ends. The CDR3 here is CASSVQGWNTEAFF. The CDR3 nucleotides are TGTGCCAGCAGTGTACAAGGGTGGAACACTGAAGCTTTCTTT.

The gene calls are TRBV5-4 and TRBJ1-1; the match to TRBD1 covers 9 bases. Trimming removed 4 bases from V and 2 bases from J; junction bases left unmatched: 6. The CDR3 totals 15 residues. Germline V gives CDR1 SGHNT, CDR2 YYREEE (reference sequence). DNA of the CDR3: TGTGCCAGCAGCCAGGACAGGGGAATAAACACTGAAGCTTTCTTT. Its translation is CASSQDRGINTEAFF.

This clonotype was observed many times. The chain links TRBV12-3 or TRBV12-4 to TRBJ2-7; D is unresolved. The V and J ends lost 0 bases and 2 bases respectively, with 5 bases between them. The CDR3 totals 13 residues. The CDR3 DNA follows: TGTGCCAGCAGTTTAGCTCAGCCCTACGAGCAGTACTTC. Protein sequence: CASSLAQPYEQYF.

CDR3 nucleotide sequence: TGTGCCAGCAGGGCCGGAGAGTTTGGCTACACCTTC. Its translation is CASRAGEFGYTF. The V call is TRBV6-5, the J call TRBJ1-2; D remains unclear. There are 12 residues in the CDR3. CDR1 MNHEY and CDR2 SVGAGI come from the germline V gene. With 6 bases removed from V and 7 bases from J, the gap between germline ends came to 12 bases.